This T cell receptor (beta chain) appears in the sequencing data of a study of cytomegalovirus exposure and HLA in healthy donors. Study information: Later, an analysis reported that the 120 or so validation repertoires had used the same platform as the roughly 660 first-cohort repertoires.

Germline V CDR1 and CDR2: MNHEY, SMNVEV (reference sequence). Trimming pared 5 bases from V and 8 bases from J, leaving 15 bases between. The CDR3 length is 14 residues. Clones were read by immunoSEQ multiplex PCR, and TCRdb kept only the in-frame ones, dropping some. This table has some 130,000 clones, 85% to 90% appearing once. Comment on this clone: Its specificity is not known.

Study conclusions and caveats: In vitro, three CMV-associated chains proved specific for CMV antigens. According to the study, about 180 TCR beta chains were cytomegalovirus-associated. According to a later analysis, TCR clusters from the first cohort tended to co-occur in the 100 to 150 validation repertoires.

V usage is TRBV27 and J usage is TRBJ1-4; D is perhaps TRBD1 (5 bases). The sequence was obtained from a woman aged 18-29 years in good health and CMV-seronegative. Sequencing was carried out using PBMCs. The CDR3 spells CASSPQWGGEKLFF. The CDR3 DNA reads TGTGCCAGCAGTCCCCAGTGGGGCGGCGAAAAACTGTTTTTT.